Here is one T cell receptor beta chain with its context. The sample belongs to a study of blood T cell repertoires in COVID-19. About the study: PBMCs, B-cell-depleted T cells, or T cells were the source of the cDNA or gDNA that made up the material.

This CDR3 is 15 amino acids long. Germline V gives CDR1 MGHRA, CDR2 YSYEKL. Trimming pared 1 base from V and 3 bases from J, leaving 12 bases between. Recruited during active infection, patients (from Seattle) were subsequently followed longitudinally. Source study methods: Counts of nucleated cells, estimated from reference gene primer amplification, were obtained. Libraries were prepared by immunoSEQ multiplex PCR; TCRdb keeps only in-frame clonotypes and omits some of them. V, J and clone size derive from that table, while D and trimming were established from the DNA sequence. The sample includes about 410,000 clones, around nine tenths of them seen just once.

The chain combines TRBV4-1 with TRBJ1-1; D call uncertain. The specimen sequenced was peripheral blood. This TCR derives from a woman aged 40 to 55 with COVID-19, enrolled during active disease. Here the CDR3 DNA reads TGCGCCAGCAGCCAAGTACAACAACGGGACACTGAAGCTTTCTTT. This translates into CASSQVQQRDTEAFF.